The present T cell receptor (beta chain) was sequenced within a study of blood T cell repertoires in COVID-19. Study-wide context: Acute and convalescent COVID-19 samples came from the United States, Italy and Spain.

The V gene's germline CDR1 is SGHRS and CDR2 YFSETQ. With 4 bases clipped from V and 6 bases from J, the junction kept 10 bases outside the gene matches. This CDR3 has 14 amino acids. The repertoire was sequenced with immunoSEQ multiplex PCR; TCRdb's copy has only in-frame clones and lacks some. The top ten clones hold around 4.7% of a sample with fewer than 90,000 clones, nearly 95% of them seen once. This chain links TRBV5-1 with TRBJ2-7, with TRBD2 identical over 7 bases. This clonotype was obtained from a human donor with active COVID-19. The donor label of this sample is uncertain. The sequenced sample consisted of peripheral blood. The CDR3 DNA reads as TGCGCCAGCAGCCCGCGAGCGGGATACAGCGAGCAGTACTTC. Translating it yields CASSPRAGYSEQYF.